The sequence of this T cell receptor beta chain was determined in a study of cytomegalovirus exposure and HLA in healthy donors. Study-wide points: In vitro data verified three CMV-associated chains as specific for CMV antigens.

Profiled with immunoSEQ multiplex PCR; TCRdb holds only in-frame clones, not every one. The table lists some 210,000 clones, over 75% of them singletons. To note about this clone: Its matching antigen is unknown.

The CDR3 is 15 residues long. The V end lost 0 bases, the J end lost 0 bases, and 9 bases lay between the germline ends. Germline V gene data show CDR1 as SGHNT and CDR2 as YYREEE (reference sequence). Source material: PBMCs. This rearrangement joins TRBV5-4 to TRBJ1-1; a possible D gene is TRBD1 (6 bases). The receptor was derived from a young woman in good health and CMV-seropositive. The CDR3 reads CASSLVGALNTEAFF. The CDR3 DNA is TGTGCCAGCAGCTTGGTGGGGGCCCTGAACACTGAAGCTTTCTTT.